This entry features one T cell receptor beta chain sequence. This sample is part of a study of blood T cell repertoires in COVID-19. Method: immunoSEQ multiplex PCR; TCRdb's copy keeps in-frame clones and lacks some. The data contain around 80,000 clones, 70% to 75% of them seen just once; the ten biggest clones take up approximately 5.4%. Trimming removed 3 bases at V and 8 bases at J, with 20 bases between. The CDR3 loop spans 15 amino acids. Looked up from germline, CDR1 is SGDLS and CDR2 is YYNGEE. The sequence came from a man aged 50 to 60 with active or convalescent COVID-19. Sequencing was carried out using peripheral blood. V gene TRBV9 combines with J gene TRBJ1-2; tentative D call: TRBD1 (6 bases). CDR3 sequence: CASSGDLAGAAGYTF. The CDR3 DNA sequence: TGTGCCAGCAGCGGCGATCTTGCAGGGGCCGCGGGCTACACCTTC.